Presented here are 4 T cell receptor beta chains from one specimen sequenced in a study of blood T cell repertoires in COVID-19. TCRdb's table, derived via immunoSEQ multiplex PCR, lists solely in-frame clones and lacks some. Here the sample spans approximately 100,000 clones, approximately 86% being singletons. The sequenced sample was peripheral blood. These receptors were collected from a human donor in a cohort sampled during active COVID-19.

The V call is TRBV9, the J call TRBJ1-2; D is undetermined. The CDR3 covers 14 residues. Trimming took 0 bases from V and 5 from J, leaving 11 bases between them. CDR1 and CDR2 (germline): SGDLS, YYNGEE. The CDR3 here is CASSVDLGTYGYTF. As DNA, the CDR3 is TGTGCCAGCAGCGTAGACCTAGGTACTTATGGCTACACCTTC.

Only one count was recorded for this clone. The chain couples TRBV29-1 to TRBJ1-1, with 9 positions matching TRBD1. The V gene's germline CDR1 is SQVTM and CDR2 ANQGSEA. V lost 7 bases to trimming and J lost 4 bases; unmatched junction nucleotides: 4. The CDR3 runs 12 residues. The CDR3 is CSAGGQGTEAFF. CDR3 bases: TGCAGCGCCGGGGGACAGGGCACTGAAGCTTTCTTT. The full variable domain, rest sourced from reference TRBV29-1 and TRBJ1-1, is SAVISQKPSRDICQRGTSLTIQCQVDSQVTMMFWYRQQPGQSLTLIATANQGSEATYESGFVIDKFPISRPNLTFSTLTVSNMSPEDSSIYLCSAGGQGTEAFFGQGTRLTVV.

The chain employs TRBV21-1 and TRBJ1-5; TRBD1, the D gene given by the table, was not confirmed from the DNA. TRBV21-1 constitutes a pseudogene. CDR3 length: 16 residues. CDR3 coding DNA: TGTATACCCCAATCACAGGGGCGTAATAGCAATCAGCCCCAGCATTTT. Translated: CIPQSQGRNSNQPQHF.

The chain carries TRBV27 and TRBJ2-7; D gene ambiguous. The germline V gene has CDR1 MNHEY and CDR2 SMNVEV (reference sequence). The CDR3 length is 15 residues. Trimming removed 5 bases at V and 3 bases at J, with 17 bases between. CDR3 protein: CASSPRRRSDYEQYF. The CDR3 nucleotides are TGTGCCAGCAGTCCACGTCGGCGGTCAGACTACGAGCAGTACTTC.